This T cell receptor beta chain was recovered during a study of blood T cell repertoires in COVID-19. The wider study: Acute and convalescent COVID-19 samples came from the United States, Italy and Spain. T cells, B-cell-depleted T cells, or PBMCs supplied cDNA or gDNA.

Data came from immunoSEQ multiplex PCR; TCRdb stores just in-frame clones and leaves some out. The data show some 250,000 clones, roughly 88% seen once. CDR3 length: 14 residues. V was clipped by 4 bases and J by 5 bases, with 15 bases between them. Germline loops: CDR1 SGHNT, CDR2 YYREEE (reference sequence). The chain joins TRBV5-4 to TRBJ2-5, with a tentative D call TRBD2 (6 bases). This receptor was obtained from a woman aged 25 to 39 with acute or convalescent COVID-19. The sequenced material came from peripheral blood. The CDR3 loop reads CASSATLARETQYF. In DNA, the CDR3 is TGTGCCAGCAGCGCCACCCTAGCGAGGGAGACCCAGTACTTC.